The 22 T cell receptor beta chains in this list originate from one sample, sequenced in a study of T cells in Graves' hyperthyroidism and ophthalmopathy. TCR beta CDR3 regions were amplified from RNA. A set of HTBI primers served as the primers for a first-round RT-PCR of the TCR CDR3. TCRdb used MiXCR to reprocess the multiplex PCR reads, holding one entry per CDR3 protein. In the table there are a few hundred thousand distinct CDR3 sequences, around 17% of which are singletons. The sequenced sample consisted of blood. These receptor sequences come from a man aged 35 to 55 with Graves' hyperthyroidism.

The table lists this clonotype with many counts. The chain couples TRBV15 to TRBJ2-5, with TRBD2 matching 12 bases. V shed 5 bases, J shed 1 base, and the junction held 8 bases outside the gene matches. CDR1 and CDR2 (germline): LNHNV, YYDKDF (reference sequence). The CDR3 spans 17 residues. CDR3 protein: CATSGYGLAGIQETQYF. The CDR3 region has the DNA TGTGCCACCAGCGGCTATGGACTAGCGGGGATCCAAGAGACCCAGTACTTC.

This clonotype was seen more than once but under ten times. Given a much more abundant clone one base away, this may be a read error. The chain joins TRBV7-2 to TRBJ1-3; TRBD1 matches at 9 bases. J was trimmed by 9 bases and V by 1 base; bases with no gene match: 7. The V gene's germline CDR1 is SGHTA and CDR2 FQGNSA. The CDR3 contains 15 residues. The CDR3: CASSLVGQGGLTIYF. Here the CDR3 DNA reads TGTGCCAGCAGCTTAGTGGGACAGGGAGGTCTCACCATATATTTT.

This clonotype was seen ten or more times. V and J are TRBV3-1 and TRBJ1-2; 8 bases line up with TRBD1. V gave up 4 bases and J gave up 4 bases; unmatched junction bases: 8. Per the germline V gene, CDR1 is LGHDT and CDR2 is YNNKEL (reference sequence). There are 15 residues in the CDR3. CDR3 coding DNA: TGTGCCAGCAGCCTTTCAGGACAGGGCGGCTATGGCTACACCTTC. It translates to CASSLSGQGGYGYTF.

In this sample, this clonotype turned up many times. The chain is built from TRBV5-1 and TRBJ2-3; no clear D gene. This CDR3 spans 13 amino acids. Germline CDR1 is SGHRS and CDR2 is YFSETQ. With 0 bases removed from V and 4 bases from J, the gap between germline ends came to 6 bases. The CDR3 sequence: CASSLGQADTQYF. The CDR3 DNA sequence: TGCGCCAGCAGCTTGGGTCAAGCAGATACGCAGTATTTT.

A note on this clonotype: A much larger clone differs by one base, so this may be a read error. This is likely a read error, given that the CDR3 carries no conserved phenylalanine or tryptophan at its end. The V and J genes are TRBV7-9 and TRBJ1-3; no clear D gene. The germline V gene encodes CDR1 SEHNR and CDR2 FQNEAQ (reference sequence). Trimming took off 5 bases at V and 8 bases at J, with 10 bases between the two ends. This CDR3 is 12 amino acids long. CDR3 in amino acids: CASSPQLDTIYL. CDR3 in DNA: TGTGCCAGCAGCCCTCAATTAGACACCATATATCTT.

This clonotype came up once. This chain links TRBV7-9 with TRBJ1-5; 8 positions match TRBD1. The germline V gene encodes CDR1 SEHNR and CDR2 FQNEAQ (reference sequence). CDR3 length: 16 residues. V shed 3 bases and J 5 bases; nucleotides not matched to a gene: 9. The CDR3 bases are TGTGCCAGCAGCTTGGGCCAGGGGGCGTATGATCAGCCCCAGCATTTT. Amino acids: CASSLGQGAYDQPQHF. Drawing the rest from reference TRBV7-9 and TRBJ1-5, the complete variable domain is DTGVSQNPRHKITKRGQNVTFRCDPISEHNRLYWYRQTLGQGPEFLTYFQNEAQLEKSRLLSDRFSAERPKGSFSTLEIQRTEQGDSAMYLCASSLGQGAYDQPQHFGDGTRLSIL.

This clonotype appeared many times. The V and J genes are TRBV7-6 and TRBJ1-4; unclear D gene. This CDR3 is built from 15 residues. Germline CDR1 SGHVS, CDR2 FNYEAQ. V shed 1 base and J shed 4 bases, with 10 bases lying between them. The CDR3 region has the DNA TGTGCCAGCAGCTTAGGGTGGCAGCGTAATGAAAAACTGTTTTTT. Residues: CASSLGWQRNEKLFF.

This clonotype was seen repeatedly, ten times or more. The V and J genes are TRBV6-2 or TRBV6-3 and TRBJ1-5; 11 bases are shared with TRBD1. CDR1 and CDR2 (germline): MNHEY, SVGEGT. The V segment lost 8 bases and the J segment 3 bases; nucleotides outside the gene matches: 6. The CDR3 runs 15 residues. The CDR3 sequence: CASRTGGASNQPQHF. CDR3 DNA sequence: TGTGCCAGCCGGACAGGGGGCGCCTCCAATCAGCCCCAGCATTTT.

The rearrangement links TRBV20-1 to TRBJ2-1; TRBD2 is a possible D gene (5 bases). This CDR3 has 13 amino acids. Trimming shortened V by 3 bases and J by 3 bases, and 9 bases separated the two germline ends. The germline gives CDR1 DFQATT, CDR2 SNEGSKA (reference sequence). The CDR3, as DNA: TGCAGTGCTAGCAACGGGAACTACAATGAGCAGTTCTTC. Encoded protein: CSASNGNYNEQFF.

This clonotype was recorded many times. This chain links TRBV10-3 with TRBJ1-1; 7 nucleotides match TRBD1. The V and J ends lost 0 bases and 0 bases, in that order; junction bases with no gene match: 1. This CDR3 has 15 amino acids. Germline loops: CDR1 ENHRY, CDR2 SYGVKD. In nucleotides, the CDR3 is TGTGCCATCAGTGAGTCTCAGGGGGTGAACACTGAAGCTTTCTTT. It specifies CAISESQGVNTEAFF.

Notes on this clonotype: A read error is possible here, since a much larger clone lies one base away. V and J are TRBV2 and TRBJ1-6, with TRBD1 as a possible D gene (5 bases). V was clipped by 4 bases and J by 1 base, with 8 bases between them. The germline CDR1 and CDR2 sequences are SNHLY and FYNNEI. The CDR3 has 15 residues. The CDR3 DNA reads TGTGCCAGCAGTGCAGGGCCATCCTATAATTCACCCCTCCACTTT. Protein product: CASSAGPSYNSPLHF.

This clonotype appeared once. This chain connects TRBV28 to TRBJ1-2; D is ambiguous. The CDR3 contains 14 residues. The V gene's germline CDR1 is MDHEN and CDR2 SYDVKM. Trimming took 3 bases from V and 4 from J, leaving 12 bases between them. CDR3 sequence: CASSLRASRYGYTF. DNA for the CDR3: TGTGCCAGCAGTTTGCGGGCCTCTCGCTATGGCTACACCTTC.

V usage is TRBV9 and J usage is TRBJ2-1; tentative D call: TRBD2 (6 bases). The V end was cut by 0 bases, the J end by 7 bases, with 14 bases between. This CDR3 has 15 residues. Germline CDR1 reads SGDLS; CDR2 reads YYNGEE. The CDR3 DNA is TGTGCCAGCAGCGTAGACGGAGGGGCGGGGAATGAGCAGTTCTTC. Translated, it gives CASSVDGGAGNEQFF.

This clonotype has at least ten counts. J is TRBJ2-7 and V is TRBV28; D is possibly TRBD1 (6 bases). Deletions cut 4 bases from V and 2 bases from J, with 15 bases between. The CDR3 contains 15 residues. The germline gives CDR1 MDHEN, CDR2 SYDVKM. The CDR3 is CASSSTGQTPYEQYF. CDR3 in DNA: TGTGCCAGCAGTTCTACGGGACAAACTCCCTACGAGCAGTACTTC.

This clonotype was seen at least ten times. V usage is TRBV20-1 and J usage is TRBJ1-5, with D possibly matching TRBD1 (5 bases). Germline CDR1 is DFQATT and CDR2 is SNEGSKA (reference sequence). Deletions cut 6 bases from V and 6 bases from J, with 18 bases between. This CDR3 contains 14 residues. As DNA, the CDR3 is TGCAGTGCCTCGAGGACAAGCACCGGTCAGCCCCAGCATTTT. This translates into CSASRTSTGQPQHF.

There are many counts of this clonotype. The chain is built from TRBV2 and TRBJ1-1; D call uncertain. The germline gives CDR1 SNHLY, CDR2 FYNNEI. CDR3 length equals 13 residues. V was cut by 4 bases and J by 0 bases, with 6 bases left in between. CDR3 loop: CASSADVNTEAFF. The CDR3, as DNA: TGTGCCAGCAGTGCGGACGTGAACACTGAAGCTTTCTTT.

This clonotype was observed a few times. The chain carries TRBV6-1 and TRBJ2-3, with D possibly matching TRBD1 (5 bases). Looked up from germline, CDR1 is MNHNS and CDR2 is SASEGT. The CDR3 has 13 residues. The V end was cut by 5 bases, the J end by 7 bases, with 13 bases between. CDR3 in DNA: TGTGCCAGCAGTAGGGGCCCCACGCATACGCAGTATTTT. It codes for CASSRGPTHTQYF.

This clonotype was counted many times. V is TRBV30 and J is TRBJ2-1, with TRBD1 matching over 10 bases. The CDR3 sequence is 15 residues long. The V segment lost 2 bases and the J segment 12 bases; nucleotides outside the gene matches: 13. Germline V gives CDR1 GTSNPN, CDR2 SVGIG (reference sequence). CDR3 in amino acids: CAWSPFADRGQGQFF. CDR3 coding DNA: TGTGCCTGGAGTCCTTTCGCCGACAGGGGGCAAGGGCAGTTCTTC. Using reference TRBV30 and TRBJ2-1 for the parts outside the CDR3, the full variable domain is SQTIHQWPATLVQPVGSPLSLECTVEGTSNPNLYWYRQAAGRGLQLLFYSVGIGQISSEVPQNLSASRPQDRQFILSSKKLLLSDSGFYLCAWSPFADRGQGQFFGPGTRLTVL.

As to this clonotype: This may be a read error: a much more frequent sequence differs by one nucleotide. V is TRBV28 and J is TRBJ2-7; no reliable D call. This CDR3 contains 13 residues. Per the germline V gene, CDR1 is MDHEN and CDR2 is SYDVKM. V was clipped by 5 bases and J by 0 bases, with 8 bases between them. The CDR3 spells CASSTAGSYEQYF. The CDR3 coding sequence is TGTGCCAGCAGTACGGCCGGCTCCTACGAGCAGTACTTC.

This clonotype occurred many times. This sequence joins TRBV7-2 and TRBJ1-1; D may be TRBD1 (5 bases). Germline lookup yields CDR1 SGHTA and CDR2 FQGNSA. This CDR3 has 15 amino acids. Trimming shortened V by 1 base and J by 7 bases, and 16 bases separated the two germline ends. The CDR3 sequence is CASSLEPGFRGEAFF. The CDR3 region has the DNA TGTGCCAGCAGCTTAGAACCAGGGTTCCGGGGTGAAGCTTTCTTT.

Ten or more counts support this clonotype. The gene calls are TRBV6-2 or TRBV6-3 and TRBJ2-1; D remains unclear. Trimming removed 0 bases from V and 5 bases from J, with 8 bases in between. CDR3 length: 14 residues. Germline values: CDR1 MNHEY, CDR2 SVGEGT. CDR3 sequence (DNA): TGTGCCAGCAGTTACTCATCCACTCACAATGAGCAGTTCTTC. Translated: CASSYSSTHNEQFF.

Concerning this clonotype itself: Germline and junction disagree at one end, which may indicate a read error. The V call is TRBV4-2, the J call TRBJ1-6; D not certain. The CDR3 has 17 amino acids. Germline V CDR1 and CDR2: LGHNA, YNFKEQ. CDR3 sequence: CASSQGGHSSYSSPLHF. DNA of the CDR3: TGTGCCAGCAGCCAAGGTGGGCACAGCTCCTATAGTTCACCCCTCCACTTT.